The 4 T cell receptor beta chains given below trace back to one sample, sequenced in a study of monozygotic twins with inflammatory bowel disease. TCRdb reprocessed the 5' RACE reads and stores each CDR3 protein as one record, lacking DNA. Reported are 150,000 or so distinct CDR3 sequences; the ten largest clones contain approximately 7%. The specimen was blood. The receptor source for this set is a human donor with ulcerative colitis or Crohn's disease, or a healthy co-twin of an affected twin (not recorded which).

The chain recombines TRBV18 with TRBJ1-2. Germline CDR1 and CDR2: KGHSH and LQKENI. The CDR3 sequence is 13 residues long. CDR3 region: CASSPPANYGYTF.

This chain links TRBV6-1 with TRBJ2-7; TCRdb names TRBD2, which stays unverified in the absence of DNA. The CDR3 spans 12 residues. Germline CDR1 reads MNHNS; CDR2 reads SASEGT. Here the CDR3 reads CASSAREYEQYF.

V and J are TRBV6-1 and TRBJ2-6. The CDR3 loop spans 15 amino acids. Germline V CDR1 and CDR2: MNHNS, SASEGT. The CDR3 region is CASSPKYSGANVLTF.

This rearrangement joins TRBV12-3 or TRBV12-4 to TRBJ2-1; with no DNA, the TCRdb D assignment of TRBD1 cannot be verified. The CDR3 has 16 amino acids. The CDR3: CASSSSTGTTYNEQFF.